This T cell receptor beta chain derives from a study of blood T cell repertoires in COVID-19. Background on the study: The United States, Italy and Spain supplied acute and convalescent COVID-19 samples.

Germline V gene lookup returns CDR1 SGHAT and CDR2 FQNNGV. Deletions cut 5 bases from V and 5 bases from J, with 15 bases between. This CDR3 is built from 14 residues. Assay used: immunoSEQ multiplex PCR; TCRdb lists only in-frame clones, some missing. The sample has about 150,000 clones, approximately 90% seen once. The sequenced sample was peripheral blood. The receptor's source is a man aged 60 to 75 with active or convalescent COVID-19. This chain joins TRBV11-2 and TRBJ1-1; D unresolved. The CDR3 nucleotides are TGTGCCAGCAGCAACCCGGGTGCGGGGACTGAAGCTTTCTTT. Protein: CASSNPGAGTEAFF.